This T cell receptor beta chain emerged from a study of T cells in Graves' hyperthyroidism and ophthalmopathy. The source material, RNA transcripts, was used to amplify TCR beta CDR3 regions. An initial round of RT-PCR targeting the TCR CDR3 relied on the HTBI primer set. TCRdb itself ran the multiplex PCR reads through MiXCR, one entry per CDR3 protein. The sample has 300,000 to 450,000 distinct CDR3 sequences; about a sixth are singletons. V shed 5 bases and J shed 4 bases, with 12 bases lying between them. Germline loops: CDR1 LNHDA, CDR2 SQIVND (reference sequence). This CDR3 spans 14 amino acids.

Sequencing was carried out using blood. The chain combines TRBV19 with TRBJ2-1; no reliable D call. This clonotype originated in a woman aged 25 to 39 with Graves' hyperthyroidism that later progressed to Graves' ophthalmopathy. CDR3 sequence reads: CASSFGPVYNEQFF. The CDR3 DNA sequence: TGTGCCAGTAGTTTCGGGCCCGTATACAATGAGCAGTTCTTC.